This T cell receptor (beta chain) was identified in a study of T cell clones after liver transplantation. V lost 10 bases, J lost 2 bases, and 14 bases lay in between. Looked up from germline, CDR1 is LNHDA and CDR2 is SQIVND (reference sequence). The CDR3 totals 13 residues. This clone was seen many times. Its antigen remains unknown. General observations from the study: Small, mixed patient groups and varying post-transplant times limit these conclusions.

Using immunoSEQ multiplex PCR, the repertoire was profiled, and TCRdb retains in-frame clones only, with some absent. The repertoire holds 45,000 to 60,000 clones, with around 70% as singletons. The chain employs TRBV19 and TRBJ1-1; D gene ambiguous. The sequence came from a human patient who received a liver transplant. The T cells may partly be graft donor cells. The sequencing used CD4+ T cells from blood, collected at the 22-month timepoint. Written as DNA, the CDR3 is TGTGCCATAGTCGGCCAGGCTAACACTGAAGCTTTCTTT. Protein product: CAIVGQANTEAFF.